This note documents a single TCR beta chain sequence. The antigen is not known. Naive CD8+ T cells showed a CD45RO-CCR7+CD27+CD95- phenotype. Preparation of TRB cDNA libraries relied on 5' RACE carrying UMI labels. TCRdb derives one entry per CDR3 protein from the 5' RACE reads, leaving out DNA. The listing records 150,000 to 170,000 distinct CDR3 sequences. This entry comes from a study of CXCR3-negative and CXCR3-positive naive CD8 T cells. Study-wide findings and caveats: Higher TRB CDR3 hydrophobicity marked CXCR3-positive naive cells relative to CXCR3-negative naive cells. Naive subsets did not differ in surface CD5, and TRB CDR3 properties served to infer TCR strength. Naive cells that were CXCR3-negative or CXCR3-positive used TRBV-TRBJ genes alike, while memory cells diverged.

The CDR3 loop spans 14 amino acids. Germline assignment: CDR1 SGHDT and CDR2 YYEEEE. The source is a human donor in good health. Some clones in this sample may be carry-over from other donors' samples. The sample was naive CXCR3+ CD8+ T cells from blood. The subset: CD45RO-CCR7+CD27+CD95- naive CD8+ T cells expressing CXCR3 (TNR3+). The chain carries TRBV5-6 and TRBJ2-7; the D call from TCRdb, TRBD1, cannot be confirmed without DNA. The CDR3 reads CASSSMTGLWEQYF. The full variable domain, completed using reference TRBV5-6 and TRBJ2-7, is DAGVTQSPTHLIKTRGQQVTLRCSPKSGHDTVSWYQQALGQGPQFIFQYYEEEERQRGNFPDRFSGHQFPNYSSELNVNALLLGDSALYLCASSSMTGLWEQYFGPGTRLTVT.